The 6 T cell receptor beta chains below were found in one sample sequenced in a study of T-cell memory formation after mild COVID-19. MiXCR, applied by TCRdb to the 5' RACE reads, yields one record per CDR3 protein. This table holds hundreds of thousands of distinct CDR3 sequences, around 15% found once. The sample comprised PBMCs or a T cell subset sorted from them (not recorded which). These TCRs come from a man in his late teens or twenties who had mild COVID-19 (a few samples of this study predate the infection). Cell type and time point are not known.

V usage is TRBV9 and J usage is TRBJ2-3; D remains ambiguous. Germline lookup yields CDR1 SGDLS and CDR2 YYNGEE. The CDR3 is 12 residues long. Trimming took off 0 bases at V and 15 bases at J, with 14 bases between the two ends. The CDR3 spells CASSVDEASAYF. Written as DNA, the CDR3 is TGTGCCAGCAGCGTAGACGAGGCCTCGGCCTATTTT.

This clonotype has just a few counts. J is TRBJ2-5 and V is TRBV5-1; 7 bases line up with TRBD1. The germline gives CDR1 SGHRS, CDR2 YFSETQ. Trimming at V came to 5 bases and at J to 2 bases, leaving 6 bases not matched to a gene. The CDR3 runs to 14 residues. The CDR3 nucleotides read TGCGCCAGCAGAGATAGGGGGCTACAAGAGACCCAGTACTTC. It specifies CASRDRGLQETQYF.

In this sample, this clonotype turned up a few times. V gene TRBV6-6 combines with J gene TRBJ2-2; 9 nucleotides agree with TRBD1. Germline V lookup: CDR1 MNHNY, CDR2 SVGAGI (reference sequence). The CDR3 is 14 amino acids. V lost 5 bases, J lost 5 bases, and 3 bases stayed unmatched. The CDR3 DNA is TGTGCCAGCAGTACAGGGGGCTTTACCGGGGAGCTGTTTTTT. This translates into CASSTGGFTGELFF.

The chain couples TRBV6-1 to TRBJ1-2; D is undetermined. The germline V gene has CDR1 MNHNS and CDR2 SASEGT. This CDR3 spans 14 amino acids. The V gene lost 7 bases and the J gene lost 2 bases, with 14 bases spanning the gap. CDR3 DNA: TGTGCCAGCACCCCCCCGGGAGGGAACTATGGCTACACCTTC. Translation gives CASTPPGGNYGYTF.

This clonotype was seen many times. J is TRBJ1-5 and V is TRBV4-3; no firm D call. V was shortened by 6 bases and J by 6 bases, with 12 bases between the two germline ends. Germline-derived CDR1 and CDR2 are LGHNA and YSLEER. The CDR3 sequence is 13 residues long. The CDR3 sequence is CASSASSGQPQHF. In DNA form, the CDR3 reads TGCGCCAGCAGTGCCAGTTCTGGTCAGCCCCAGCATTTT.

The chain recombines TRBV20-1 with TRBJ1-1; TRBD1 matches 12 bases. The germline V gene encodes CDR1 DFQATT and CDR2 SNEGSKA (reference sequence). The CDR3 totals 14 residues. The J segment lost 7 bases and the V segment lost 5 bases, leaving 8 bases of the junction unmatched. The chain's CDR3 is CSAWDRGREDEAFF. CDR3 nucleotide sequence: TGCAGTGCTTGGGACAGGGGGCGGGAGGATGAAGCTTTCTTT.